This TCR beta chain was profiled in a study of cytomegalovirus exposure and HLA in healthy donors. On the study more broadly: The approximately 110 validation repertoires used a platform that matched the one used for the 666 first-cohort repertoires, as a later analysis reported. Overall study results and limits: Most sequenced TCRs were rare (though some public TCRs occurred in many donors).

Germline assignment: CDR1 SQVTM and CDR2 ANQGSEA. The ends were cut back, 6 bases at V and 4 bases at J, with 17 bases in the middle. The CDR3 spans 14 residues. The table came from immunoSEQ multiplex PCR; TCRdb's copy has only in-frame clones and leaves some out. The sample holds more than 35,000 clones, approximately 92% seen once. A note on this clone: As yet, its antigen is unknown.

The sequence came from a young man in good health and CMV-seronegative. The J gene is TRBJ2-3, the V gene TRBV29-1, with D maybe TRBD2 (7 bases). The sample was PBMCs. The CDR3 DNA is TGCAGCGTAATTTTGGGGGGGGCTGCAGATACGCAGTATTTT. This codes for CSVILGGAADTQYF.